This TCR beta chain came from a study of regulatory T cells in long-lasting Graves disease. The CDR3 is 14 amino acids. Germline trimming cut 7 bases from V and 5 bases from J; bases unmatched to any gene: 7. CDR1 is KGHDR and CDR2 is SFDVKD in the germline V gene. Libraries of TCR beta came from iRepertoire HTBI primers plus Arm-PCR of CDR3 regions. Using its own MiXCR run on the multiplex PCR reads, TCRdb lists one record per CDR3 protein. This table holds approximately 470,000 distinct CDR3 sequences, roughly 17% found once. Time point given: newly diagnosed GD, antithyroid drugs for less than 3 months. Researchers made the TCR library from RNA that was extracted from PBMCs. This clonotype has more than one count but fewer than ten. Its antigen is unknown. Study outcomes and limitations: Repertoires from persistent disease leaned toward TRBV28, TRBJ1-2 and TRBJ2-5. Few sampled subjects may have lowered accuracy.

This sample was shared with a second study, whose subject was T cells in Graves' hyperthyroidism and ophthalmopathy. Per that paper: Blood shared most expanded thyroid clonotypes above 0.001.

Sequences were derived from peripheral blood mononuclear cells (PBMCs), sampled at new diagnosis, from a patient treated with antithyroid drugs. This TCR was recovered from a man in his forties with Graves disease. The chain combines TRBV24-1 with TRBJ2-7; the match to TRBD1 covers 10 bases. In DNA form, the CDR3 reads TGTGCCACCAGCGCGACAGGGGGCAACCACGAGCAGTACTTC. Translating it yields CATSATGGNHEQYF.